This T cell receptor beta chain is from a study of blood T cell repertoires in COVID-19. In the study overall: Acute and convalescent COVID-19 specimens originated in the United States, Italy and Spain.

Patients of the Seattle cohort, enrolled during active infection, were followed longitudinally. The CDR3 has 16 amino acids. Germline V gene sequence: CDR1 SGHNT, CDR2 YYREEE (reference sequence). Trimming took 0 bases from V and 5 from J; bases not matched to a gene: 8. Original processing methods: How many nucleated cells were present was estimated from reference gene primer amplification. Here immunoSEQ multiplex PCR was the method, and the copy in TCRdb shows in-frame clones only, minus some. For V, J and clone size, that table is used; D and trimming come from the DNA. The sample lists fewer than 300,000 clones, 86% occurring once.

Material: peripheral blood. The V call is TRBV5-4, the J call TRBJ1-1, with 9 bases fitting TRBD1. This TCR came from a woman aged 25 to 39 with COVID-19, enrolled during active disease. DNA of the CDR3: TGTGCCAGCAGCTTGGGGTTACAGGGGGCGAGAACTGAAGCTTTCTTT. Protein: CASSLGLQGARTEAFF.